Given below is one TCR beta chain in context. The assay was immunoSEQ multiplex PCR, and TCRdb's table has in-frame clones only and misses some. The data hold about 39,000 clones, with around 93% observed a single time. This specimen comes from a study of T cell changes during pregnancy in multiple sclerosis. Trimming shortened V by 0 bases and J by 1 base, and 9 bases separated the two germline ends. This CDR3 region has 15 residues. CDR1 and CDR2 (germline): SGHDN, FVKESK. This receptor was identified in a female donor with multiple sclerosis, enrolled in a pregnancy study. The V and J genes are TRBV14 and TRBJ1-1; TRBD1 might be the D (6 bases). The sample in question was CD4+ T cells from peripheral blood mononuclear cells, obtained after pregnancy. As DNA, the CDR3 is TGTGCCAGCAGCCAAGACAGGGGATGGAACACTGAAGCTTTCTTT. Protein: CASSQDRGWNTEAFF.